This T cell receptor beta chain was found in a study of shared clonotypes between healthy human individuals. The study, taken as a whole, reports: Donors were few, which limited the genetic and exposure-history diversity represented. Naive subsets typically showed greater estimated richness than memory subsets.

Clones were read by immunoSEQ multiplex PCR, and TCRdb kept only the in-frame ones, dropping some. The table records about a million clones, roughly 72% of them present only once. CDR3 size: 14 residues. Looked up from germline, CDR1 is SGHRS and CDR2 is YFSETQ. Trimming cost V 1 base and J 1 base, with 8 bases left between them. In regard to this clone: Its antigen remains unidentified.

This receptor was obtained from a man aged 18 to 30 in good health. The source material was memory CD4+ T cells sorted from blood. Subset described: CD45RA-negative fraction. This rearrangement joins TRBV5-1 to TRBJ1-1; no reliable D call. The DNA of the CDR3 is TGCGCCAGCAGCTTGATCGTGGGGAACACTGAAGCTTTCTTT. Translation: CASSLIVGNTEAFF.